Listed below are T cell receptor beta chains from one sample, sequenced in a study of cytomegalovirus exposure and HLA in healthy donors. Generated by immunoSEQ multiplex PCR, the TCRdb table keeps only in-frame clones and is missing some. The sample shows about 120,000 clones, 15% of them seen only once. Sequenced: PBMCs. The receptor set was obtained from a young woman in good health and CMV-seronegative. CDR3s include the opening cysteine and the closing phenylalanine or tryptophan. The D gene is left open where the match is weak. Not all rows give a size; the values are once, few, many and, for expanded clones, a class.

V	J	D	size	DNA	CDR3
TRBV5-8	TRBJ1-2	.	.	TGTGCCAGCAGCACAAGAGACAGGTTCTATGGCTACACCTTC	CASSTRDRFYGYTF
TRBV4-1	TRBJ1-1	TRBD1	few	TGCGCCAGCAGCCAGGGGGACAGGGAGTACACTGAAGCTTTCTTT	CASSQGDREYTEAFF
TRBV6-5	TRBJ2-6	.	.	TGTGCCAGCAGTTCAGTTGGCAGCTCTGGGGCCAACGTCCTGACTTTC	CASSSVGSSGANVLTF
TRBV30	TRBJ2-1	TRBD2	.	TGTGCCTGGAGGAAGACTAGCGGGACGGGCAATGAGCAGTTCTTC	CAWRKTSGTGNEQFF
TRBV5-4	TRBJ2-5	TRBD1	.	TGTGCCAGCAGCCCCCGGGACAGGGACCAAGAGACCCAGTACTTC	CASSPRDRDQETQYF
TRBV7-6	TRBJ2-3	TRBD2	.	TGTGCCAGCAGCGGGGGGGACGGCCCCACAGATACGCAGTATTTT	CASSGGDGPTDTQYF
TRBV14	TRBJ2-2	.	.	TGTGCCAGCAGCCAAGCGGGTGGGGAGCTGTTTTTT	CASSQAGGELFF
TRBV28	TRBJ2-5	TRBD2	.	TGTGCCAGCAGTCTAGCGGGGGTTAACCAAGAGACCCAGTACTTC	CASSLAGVNQETQYF
TRBV30	TRBJ1-1	.	.	TGTGCCTGGACCCTTATGGGAGCTGAAGCTTTCTTT	CAWTLMGAEAFF
TRBV2	TRBJ2-5	.	few	TGTGCCAGCAGCCCCCCGGGAATACAAGAGACCCAGTACTTC	CASSPPGIQETQYF
TRBV5-1	TRBJ1-3	TRBD1	few	TGCGCCAGCAGCTTGGGGGACAGTGGAAACACCATATATTTT	CASSLGDSGNTIYF
TRBV4-2	TRBJ2-7	.	few	TGTGCCAGCAGCCAAGATACGACTAGTTCCCAATACGAGCAGTACTTC	CASSQDTTSSQYEQYF
TRBV6-5	TRBJ2-7	.	.	TGTGCCAGCGGCTGGAGGTACGAGCAGTACTTC	CASGWRYEQYF
TRBV28	TRBJ1-4	TRBD1	few	TGTGCCAGCAGCCATCCCCAGGGGGCTACTAATGAAAAACTGTTTTTT	CASSHPQGATNEKLFF
TRBV30	TRBJ2-2	.	few	TGTGCCTGGAGGATGAGCGGATACACCGGGGAGCTGTTTTTT	CAWRMSGYTGELFF
TRBV27	TRBJ2-3	.	.	TGTGCCAGCAGTTTAAGGTTGTGGGAGGCGGGAGATACGCAGTATTTT	CASSLRLWEAGDTQYF
TRBV29-1	TRBJ2-1	TRBD2	.	TGCAGCGTTGAGGGTCGGCGGGGGGGCCGCAATGAGCAGTTCTTC	CSVEGRRGGRNEQFF
TRBV30	TRBJ1-4	.	many	TGTGCCTGGAATAAAAGGAGACATGAAAAACTGTTTTTT	CAWNKRRHEKLFF
TRBV6-1	TRBJ2-7	.	.	TGTGCCAGCAGTGAATCCCGGGAGTGGAGCGAGCAGTACTTC	CASSESREWSEQYF
TRBV9	TRBJ2-7	TRBD1	few	TGTGCCAGCAGCGTGGGGACAGGGGGAAACTACGAGCAGTACTTC	CASSVGTGGNYEQYF
TRBV6-5	TRBJ2-1	TRBD2	few	TGTGCCAGCAGCCCCGGGACTAGCGGGAGCTGGGAGCAGTTCTTC	CASSPGTSGSWEQFF
TRBV6-5	TRBJ1-2	TRBD1	.	TGTGCCAGCACCCCGACAGGGGCGGTCTATGGCTACACCTTC	CASTPTGAVYGYTF
TRBV10-3	TRBJ2-1	TRBD2	.	TGTGCCATCAGTGACGCTAGCGGGAGGGTTCGGCTAGATGAGCAGTTCTTC	CAISDASGRVRLDEQFF
TRBV6-5	TRBJ1-4	TRBD1	.	TGTGCCAGCAGTTATGCACAGGGGCGCGAAAAACTGTTTTTT	CASSYAQGREKLFF
TRBV30	TRBJ1-2	TRBD1	few	TGTGCCTGGACCTCCGGACAGGGGGCGGCACGGGGGCTGGGGGGCTACACCTTC	CAWTSGQGAARGLGGYTF
TRBV13	TRBJ2-1	TRBD2	.	TGTGCCAGCAGCCCAAATCCCCCTAGCGGGAGAGGGAATGAGCAGTTCTTC	CASSPNPPSGRGNEQFF
TRBV15	TRBJ1-4	.	.	TGTGCCACCAGCAGGGACAGCGCGAATGAAAAACTGTTTTTT	CATSRDSANEKLFF
TRBV6-6	TRBJ1-3	.	.	TGTGCCAGCAGTTACGCCCCGGGTTACTCTGGAAACACCATATATTTT	CASSYAPGYSGNTIYF
TRBV28	TRBJ1-1	.	.	TGTGCCAGCAGTTTAGGGGCGCCGGCTTTCTTT	CASSLGAPAFF
TRBV28	TRBJ2-7	.	.	TGTGCCAGCAGTCCCCCGCCCAGCTCCTACGAGCAGTACTTC	CASSPPPSSYEQYF
TRBV13	TRBJ2-5	TRBD2	few	TGTGCCAGCAGCTTAGATCGGTCTAGCGGAGTACAAGAGACCCAGTACTTC	CASSLDRSSGVQETQYF
TRBV27	TRBJ1-3	.	few	TGTGCCAGCAGTTTGCGAGTTTATGGAAACACCATATATTTT	CASSLRVYGNTIYF
TRBV15	TRBJ1-5	.	.	TGTGCCACCAGCCCGGGGAGGGCTTACAATCAGCCCCAGCATTTT	CATSPGRAYNQPQHF
TRBV4-1	TRBJ2-4	TRBD2	.	TGCGCCAGCAGCCACTCCCTAGCGGGAGGGCCCAAAAACATTCAGTACTTC	CASSHSLAGGPKNIQYF
TRBV10-3	TRBJ2-3	.	few	TGTGCCATCGACTCGACGGGGAGCACAGATACGCAGTATTTT	CAIDSTGSTDTQYF
TRBV5-4	TRBJ1-6	.	.	TGTGCCAGCAGTCTCCCGAATTCACCCCTCCACTTT	CASSLPNSPLHF
TRBV7-6	TRBJ2-1	.	.	TGTGCCAGCAGCCTACTAGCAGTTCTGGGGTATGAGCAGTTCTTC	CASSLLAVLGYEQFF
TRBV28	TRBJ1-2	.	few	TGTGCCAGCAGGGCGACAGGAAATGGCTACACCTTC	CASRATGNGYTF
TRBV5-6	TRBJ2-5	TRBD2	.	TGTGCCAGCAGCTCGGGGGGGGGCCAAGAGACCCAGTACTTC	CASSSGGGQETQYF
TRBV7-2	TRBJ2-7	TRBD2	few	TGTGCCAGCAGCTCGAGTGGCGGGAGCTCCTACGAGCAGTACTTC	CASSSSGGSSYEQYF
TRBV27	TRBJ1-2	.	few	TGTGCCAGCAGTCCCCTCCCGCCCGGAGGTGGCTACACCTTC	CASSPLPPGGGYTF
TRBV25-1	TRBJ2-1	TRBD1	few	TGTGCCAGCCGACAGGGTTACAATGAGCAGTTCTTC	CASRQGYNEQFF
TRBV5-1	TRBJ2-3	TRBD2	few	TGCGCCAGCAGCCTACGAGGACTAGGCACAGATACGCAGTATTTT	CASSLRGLGTDTQYF
TRBV5-1	TRBJ2-3	.	.	TGCGCCAGCAGCTCGGGCCGGGGGACCGCAGATACGCAGTATTTT	CASSSGRGTADTQYF
TRBV6-1	TRBJ1-1	.	.	TGTGCCAGCAGTCCAACGGGGGGGACTGAAGCTTTCTTT	CASSPTGGTEAFF
TRBV10-3	TRBJ2-2	TRBD2	few	TGTGCCATGACTAGCGGGAGGCCCGCGAACACCGGGGAGCTGTTTTTT	CAMTSGRPANTGELFF
TRBV5-1	TRBJ2-7	TRBD1	.	TGCGCCAGCCGAGGACAGGGCCCCTACGAGCAGTACTTC	CASRGQGPYEQYF
TRBV29-1	TRBJ1-2	TRBD1	.	TGCGGGGGACAGCTGTCTAACTATGGCTACACCTTC	CGGQLSNYGYTF
TRBV4-2	TRBJ2-2	.	few	TGTGCCAGCAGCCAAGAGGAGAGGGAGGCCGGGGAGCTGTTTTTT	CASSQEEREAGELFF
TRBV28	TRBJ1-5	TRBD1	.	TGTGCCAGCAGCGTACAGACAGGGAGCAATCAGCCCCAGCATTTT	CASSVQTGSNQPQHF
TRBV30	TRBJ1-1	.	few	TGTGCCTGGAGGGGTCAGGGTTCCCCGAACACTGAAGCTTTCTTT	CAWRGQGSPNTEAFF
TRBV30	TRBJ1-5	.	.	TGTGCCTGGAGTGTAGGGGGGGATCAGCACCAGCATTTT	CAWSVGGDQHQHF
TRBV5-1	TRBJ2-1	TRBD2	once	TGCGCCAGCAGCTCACAAAGCGGGAAAATAGATGAGCAGTTCTTC	CASSSQSGKIDEQFF